The sequence of this T cell receptor (beta chain) was determined in a study of shared clonotypes between healthy human individuals. Turning to this clone: Antigen specificity is unknown. This sample also contains other DNA sequences that code for the same CDR3.

At deep level, the assay was performed. Method: immunoSEQ multiplex PCR; TCRdb's copy keeps in-frame clones and lacks some. The sample lists fewer than 3 million clones; about 90% were seen once. Broader study findings: Though the depth was large, rarefaction showed that sorted-subset sequencing was incomplete. Larger estimated richness was generally recorded for naive subsets relative to memory subsets. Donor scarcity curtailed the genetic and exposure-history diversity represented herein.

CDR3 length: 15 residues. V shed 4 bases and J shed 0 bases, with 7 bases lying between them. The germline V gene has CDR1 MDHEN and CDR2 SYDVKM. The chain is built from TRBV28 and TRBJ2-6; D call uncertain. The receptor was isolated from a man younger than 35 in good health. Some clones in this sample may be carry-over from other donors' samples. Sample: naive CD4+ T cells from PBMCs. Subset given: CD45RA+ positively selected. The CDR3, as DNA: TGTGCCAGCAGTTCAACATACTCTGGGGCCAACGTCCTGACTTTC. Residues: CASSSTYSGANVLTF. Based on the CDR3 plus reference TRBV28 and TRBJ2-6, the full variable domain is DVKVTQSSRYLVKRTGEKVFLECVQDMDHENMFWYRQDPGLGLRLIYFSYDVKMKEKGDIPEGYSVSREKKERFSLILESASTNQTSMYLCASSSTYSGANVLTFGAGSRLTVL.